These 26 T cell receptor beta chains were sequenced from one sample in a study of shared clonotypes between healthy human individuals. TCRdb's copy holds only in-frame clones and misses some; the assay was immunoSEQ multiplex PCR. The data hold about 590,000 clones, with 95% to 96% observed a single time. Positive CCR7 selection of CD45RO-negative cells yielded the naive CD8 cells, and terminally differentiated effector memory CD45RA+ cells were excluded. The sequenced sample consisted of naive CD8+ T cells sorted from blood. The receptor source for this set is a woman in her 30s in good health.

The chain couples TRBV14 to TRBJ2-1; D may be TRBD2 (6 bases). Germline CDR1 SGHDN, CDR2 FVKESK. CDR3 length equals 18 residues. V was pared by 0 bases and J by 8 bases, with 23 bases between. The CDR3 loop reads CASSQEVTGTPNLDEQFF. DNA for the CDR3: TGTGCCAGCAGCCAAGAGGTTACCGGGACTCCTAATCTGGATGAGCAGTTCTTC.

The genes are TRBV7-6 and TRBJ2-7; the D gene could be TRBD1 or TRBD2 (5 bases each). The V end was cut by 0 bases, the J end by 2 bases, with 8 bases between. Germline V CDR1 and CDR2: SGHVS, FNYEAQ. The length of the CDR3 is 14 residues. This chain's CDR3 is CASSLAGPTYEQYF. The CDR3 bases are TGTGCCAGCAGCTTAGCGGGACCTACCTACGAGCAGTACTTC.

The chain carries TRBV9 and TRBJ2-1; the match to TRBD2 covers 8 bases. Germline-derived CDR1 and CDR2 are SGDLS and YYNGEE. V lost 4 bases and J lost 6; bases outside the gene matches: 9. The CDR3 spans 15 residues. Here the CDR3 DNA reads TGTGCCAGCAGCTCACTAGCGGACAGTTTCAATGAGCAGTTCTTC. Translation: CASSSLADSFNEQFF.

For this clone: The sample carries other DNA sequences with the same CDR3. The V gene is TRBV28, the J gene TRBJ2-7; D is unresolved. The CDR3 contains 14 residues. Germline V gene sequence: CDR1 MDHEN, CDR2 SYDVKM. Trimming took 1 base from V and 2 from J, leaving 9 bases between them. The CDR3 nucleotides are TGTGCCAGCAGTTTATCGGGTTATGCCTACGAGCAGTACTTC. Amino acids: CASSLSGYAYEQYF.

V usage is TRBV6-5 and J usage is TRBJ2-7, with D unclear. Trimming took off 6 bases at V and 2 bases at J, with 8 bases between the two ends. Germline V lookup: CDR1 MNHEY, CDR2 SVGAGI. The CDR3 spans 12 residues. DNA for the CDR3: TGTGCCAGCAGGTCCCAGCCCTACGAGCAGTACTTC. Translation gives CASRSQPYEQYF.

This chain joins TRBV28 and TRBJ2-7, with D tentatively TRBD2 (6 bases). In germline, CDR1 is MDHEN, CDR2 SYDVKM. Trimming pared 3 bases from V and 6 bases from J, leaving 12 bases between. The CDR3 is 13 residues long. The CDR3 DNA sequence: TGTGCCAGCAGTTTGGGGTGGACTACCGAGCAGTACTTC. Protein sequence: CASSLGWTTEQYF.

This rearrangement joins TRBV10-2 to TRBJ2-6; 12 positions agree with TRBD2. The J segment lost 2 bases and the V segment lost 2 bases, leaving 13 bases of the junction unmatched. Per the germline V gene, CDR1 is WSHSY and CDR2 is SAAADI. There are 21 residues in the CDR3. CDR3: CASSEPRNFWTSGAGANVLTF. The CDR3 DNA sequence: TGCGCCAGCAGTGAGCCGAGGAATTTCTGGACTAGCGGGGCTGGGGCCAACGTCCTGACTTTC.

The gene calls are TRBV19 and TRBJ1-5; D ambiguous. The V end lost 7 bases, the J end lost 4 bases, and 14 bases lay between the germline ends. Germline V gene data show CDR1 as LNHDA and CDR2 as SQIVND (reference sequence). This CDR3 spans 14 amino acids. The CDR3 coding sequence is TGTGCCAGTACCGAGCGGGAACTTAATCAGCCCCAGCATTTT. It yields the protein CASTERELNQPQHF.

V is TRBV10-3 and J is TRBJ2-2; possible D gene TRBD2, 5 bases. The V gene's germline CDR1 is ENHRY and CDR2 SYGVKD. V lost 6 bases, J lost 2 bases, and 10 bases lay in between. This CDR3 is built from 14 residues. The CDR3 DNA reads TGTGCCATCAGCGAGGGATCAAACACCGGGGAGCTGTTTTTT. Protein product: CAISEGSNTGELFF.

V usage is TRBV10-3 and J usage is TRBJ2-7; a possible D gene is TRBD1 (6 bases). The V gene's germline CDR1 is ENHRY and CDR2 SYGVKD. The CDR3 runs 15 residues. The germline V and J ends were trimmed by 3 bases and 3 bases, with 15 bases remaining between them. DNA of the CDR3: TGTGCCATCAGTGATGTAAGGGACACAGACTACGAGCAGTACTTC. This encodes CAISDVRDTDYEQYF.

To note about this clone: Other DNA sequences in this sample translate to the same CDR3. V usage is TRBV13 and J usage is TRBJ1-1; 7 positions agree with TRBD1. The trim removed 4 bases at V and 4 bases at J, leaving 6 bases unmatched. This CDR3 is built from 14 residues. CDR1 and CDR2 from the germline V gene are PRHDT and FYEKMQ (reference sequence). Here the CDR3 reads CASSSQGGGTEAFF. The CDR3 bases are TGTGCCAGCAGCTCCCAGGGGGGCGGCACTGAAGCTTTCTTT.

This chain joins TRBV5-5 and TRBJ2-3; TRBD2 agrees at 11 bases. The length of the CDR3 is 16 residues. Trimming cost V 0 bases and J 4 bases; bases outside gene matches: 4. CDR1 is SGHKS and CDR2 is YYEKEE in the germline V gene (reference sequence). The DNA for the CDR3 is TGTGCCAGCAGCTTGGGGCTAGCGGGAGGTGCAGATACGCAGTATTTT. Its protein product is CASSLGLAGGADTQYF.

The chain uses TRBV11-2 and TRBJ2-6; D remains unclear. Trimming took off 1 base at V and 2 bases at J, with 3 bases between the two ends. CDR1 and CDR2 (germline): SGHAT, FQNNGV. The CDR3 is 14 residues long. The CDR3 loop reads CASSLGAGANVLTF. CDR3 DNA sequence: TGTGCCAGCAGCTTAGGTGCTGGGGCCAACGTCCTGACTTTC.

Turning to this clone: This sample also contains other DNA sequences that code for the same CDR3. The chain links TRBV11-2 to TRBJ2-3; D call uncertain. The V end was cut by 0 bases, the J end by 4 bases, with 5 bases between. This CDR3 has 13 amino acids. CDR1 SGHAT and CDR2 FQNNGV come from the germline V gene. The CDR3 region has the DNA TGTGCCAGCAGCTTAGATCTCCCAGATACGCAGTATTTT. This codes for CASSLDLPDTQYF.

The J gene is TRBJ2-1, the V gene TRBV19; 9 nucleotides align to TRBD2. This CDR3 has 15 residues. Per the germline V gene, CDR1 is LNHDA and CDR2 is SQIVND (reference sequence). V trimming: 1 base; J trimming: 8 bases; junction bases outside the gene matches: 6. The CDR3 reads CASSIVLAGSDEQFF. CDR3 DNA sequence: TGTGCCAGTAGTATAGTTCTAGCGGGATCGGATGAGCAGTTCTTC.

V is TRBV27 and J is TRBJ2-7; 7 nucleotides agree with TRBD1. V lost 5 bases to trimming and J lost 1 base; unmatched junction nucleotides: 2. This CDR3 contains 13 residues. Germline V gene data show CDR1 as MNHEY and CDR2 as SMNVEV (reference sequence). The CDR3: CASSMTGSYEQYF. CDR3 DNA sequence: TGTGCCAGCAGTATGACAGGGTCCTACGAGCAGTACTTC.

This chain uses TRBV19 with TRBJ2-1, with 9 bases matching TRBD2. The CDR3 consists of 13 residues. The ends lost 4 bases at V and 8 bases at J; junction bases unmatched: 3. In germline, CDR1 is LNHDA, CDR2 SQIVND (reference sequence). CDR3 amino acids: CASSSGRAYEQFF. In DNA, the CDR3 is TGTGCCAGTAGTAGCGGGAGGGCCTATGAGCAGTTCTTC. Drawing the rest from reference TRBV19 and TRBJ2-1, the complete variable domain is DGGITQSPKYLFRKEGQNVTLSCEQNLNHDAMYWYRQDPGQGLRLIYYSQIVNDFQKGDIAEGYSVSREKKESFPLTVTSAQKNPTAFYLCASSSGRAYEQFFGPGTRLTVL.

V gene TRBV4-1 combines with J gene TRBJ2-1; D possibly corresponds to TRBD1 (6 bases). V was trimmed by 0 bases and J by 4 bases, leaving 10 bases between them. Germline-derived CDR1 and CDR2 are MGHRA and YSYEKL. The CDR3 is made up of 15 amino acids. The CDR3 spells CASSQDRDNYNEQFF. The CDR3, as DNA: TGCGCCAGCAGCCAAGATAGGGACAATTACAATGAGCAGTTCTTC.

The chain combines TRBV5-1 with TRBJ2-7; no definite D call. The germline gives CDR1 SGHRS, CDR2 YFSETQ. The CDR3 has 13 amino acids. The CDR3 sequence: CERSVGTANEQYF. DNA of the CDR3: TGCGAAAGATCGGTAGGCACAGCCAACGAGCAGTACTTC.

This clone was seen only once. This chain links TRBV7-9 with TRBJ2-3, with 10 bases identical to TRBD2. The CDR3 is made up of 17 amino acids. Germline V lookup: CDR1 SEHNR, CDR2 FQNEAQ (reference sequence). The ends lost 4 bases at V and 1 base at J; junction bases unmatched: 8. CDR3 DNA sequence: TGTGCCAGCAGCTCGTCTGGGCTAGCGGGAGGCACAGATACGCAGTATTTT. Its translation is CASSSSGLAGGTDTQYF.

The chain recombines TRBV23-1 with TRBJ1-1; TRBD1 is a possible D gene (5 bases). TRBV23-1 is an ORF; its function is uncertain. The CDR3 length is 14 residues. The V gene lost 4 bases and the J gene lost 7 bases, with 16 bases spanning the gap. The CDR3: CASSLRRVINEAFF. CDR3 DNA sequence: TGCGCCAGCAGTCTCCGCAGGGTCATAAATGAAGCTTTCTTT.

As DNA, the CDR3 is TGTGCCAGCAGTTACTTTGCTGTCCGTGTAAGCGAGCAGTACTTC. Its translation: CASSYFAVRVSEQYF. This chain uses TRBV6-6 with TRBJ2-7, with D hard to call. The CDR3 length is 15 residues. CDR1 and CDR2 (germline): MNHNY, SVGAGI (reference sequence). V was cut by 1 base and J by 6 bases, with 16 bases left in between.

Written as DNA, the CDR3 is TGTGCCAGCAGTCCGGGGACTAGCGGGAGACTACAAGAGACCCAGTACTTC. Translated: CASSPGTSGRLQETQYF. The gene calls are TRBV27 and TRBJ2-5; 14 positions agree with TRBD2. V lost 5 bases to trimming and J lost 2 bases; unmatched junction nucleotides: 7. This CDR3 contains 17 residues. CDR1 MNHEY and CDR2 SMNVEV come from the germline V gene (reference sequence).

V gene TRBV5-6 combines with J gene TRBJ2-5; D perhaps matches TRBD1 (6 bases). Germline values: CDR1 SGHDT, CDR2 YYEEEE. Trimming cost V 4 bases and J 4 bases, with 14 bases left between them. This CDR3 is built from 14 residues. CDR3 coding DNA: TGTGCCAGCAGCCAAGCAGCAGGGGCAGAGACCCAGTACTTC. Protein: CASSQAAGAETQYF.

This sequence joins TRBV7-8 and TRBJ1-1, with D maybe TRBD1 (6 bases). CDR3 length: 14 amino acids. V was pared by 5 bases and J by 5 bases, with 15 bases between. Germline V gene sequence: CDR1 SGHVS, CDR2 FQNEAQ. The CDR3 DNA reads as TGTGCCAGCAGCCCCCACAGGGAGCCTACTGAAGCTTTCTTT. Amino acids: CASSPHREPTEAFF.

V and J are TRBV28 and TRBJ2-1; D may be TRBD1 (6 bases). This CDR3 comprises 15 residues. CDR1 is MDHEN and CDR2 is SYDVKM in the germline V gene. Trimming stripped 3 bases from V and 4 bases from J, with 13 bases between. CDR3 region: CASSLDRRQYNEQFF. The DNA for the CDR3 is TGTGCCAGCAGTTTGGACAGAAGACAATACAATGAGCAGTTCTTC.